The TCR beta chain described here comes from a study of vaccination and CD4 T cells after COVID-19. The overall study: A median of around 70 days (range 14 to 241) separated dose two from the taking of post-vaccine samples.

The treatment denotes: roughly 11-day PBMC culture with coronavirus spike peptide pools or control peptides (ViraFEST assay). Trimming left V 0 bases short and J 4 bases short, with 0 bases between. Germline V gives CDR1 SGHNT, CDR2 YENEEA. The CDR3 loop spans 11 amino acids. The Oncomine TCR Beta short-read assay was applied to DNA of cultured CD4+ T cells. TCRdb re-derived calls from the PCR reads in MiXCR, one entry per CDR3 protein. Found here are some 7,000 distinct CDR3 sequences, 70% to 80% of them singletons; the top ten hold about 34%. For this clonotype: Its target is not known.

The receptor comes from a human donor who had recovered from COVID-19. The rearrangement joins TRBV11-3 to TRBJ1-1; D remains ambiguous. Sequencing input: CD4+ T cells from blood, cultured in vitro. The CDR3: CASSLDTEAFF. CDR3 in DNA: TGTGCCAGCAGCTTAGACACTGAAGCTTTCTTT.